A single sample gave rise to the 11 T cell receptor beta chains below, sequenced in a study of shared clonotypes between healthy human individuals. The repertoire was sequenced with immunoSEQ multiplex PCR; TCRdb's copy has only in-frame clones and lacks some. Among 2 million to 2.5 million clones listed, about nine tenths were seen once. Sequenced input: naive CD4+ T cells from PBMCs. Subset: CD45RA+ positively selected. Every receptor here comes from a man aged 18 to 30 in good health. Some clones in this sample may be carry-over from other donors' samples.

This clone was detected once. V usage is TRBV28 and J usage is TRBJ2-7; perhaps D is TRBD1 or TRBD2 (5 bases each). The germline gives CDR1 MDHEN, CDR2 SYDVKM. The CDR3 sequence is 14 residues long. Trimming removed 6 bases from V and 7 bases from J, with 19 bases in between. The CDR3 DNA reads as TGTGCCAGCAGCCCGAGGACACCCCCGGGGGAGCAGTACTTC. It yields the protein CASSPRTPPGEQYF.

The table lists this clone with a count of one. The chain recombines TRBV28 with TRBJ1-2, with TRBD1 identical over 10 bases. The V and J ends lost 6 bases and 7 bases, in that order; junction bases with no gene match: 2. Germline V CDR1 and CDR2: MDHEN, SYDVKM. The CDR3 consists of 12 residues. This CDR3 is CASSGTGVGYTF. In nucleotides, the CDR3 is TGTGCCAGCAGCGGGACAGGGGTTGGCTACACCTTC.

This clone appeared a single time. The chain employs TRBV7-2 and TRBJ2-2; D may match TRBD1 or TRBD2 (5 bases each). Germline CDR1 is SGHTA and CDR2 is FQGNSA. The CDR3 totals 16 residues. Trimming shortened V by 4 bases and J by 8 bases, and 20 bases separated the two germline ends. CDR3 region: CASSSLTGRPAGELFF. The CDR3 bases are TGTGCCAGCAGCTCCCTTACGGGGCGCCCTGCGGGGGAGCTGTTTTTT.

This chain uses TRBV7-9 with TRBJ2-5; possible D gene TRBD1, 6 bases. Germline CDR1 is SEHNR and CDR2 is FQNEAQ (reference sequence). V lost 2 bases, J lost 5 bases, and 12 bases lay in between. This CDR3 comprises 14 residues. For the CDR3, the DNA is TGTGCCAGCAGCTTACTCCAGGGGCCGGAGACCCAGTACTTC. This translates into CASSLLQGPETQYF. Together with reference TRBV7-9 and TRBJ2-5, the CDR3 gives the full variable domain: DTGVSQNPRHKITKRGQNVTFRCDPISEHNRLYWYRQTLGQGPEFLTYFQNEAQLEKSRLLSDRFSAERPKGSFSTLEIQRTEQGDSAMYLCASSLLQGPETQYFGPGTRLLVL.

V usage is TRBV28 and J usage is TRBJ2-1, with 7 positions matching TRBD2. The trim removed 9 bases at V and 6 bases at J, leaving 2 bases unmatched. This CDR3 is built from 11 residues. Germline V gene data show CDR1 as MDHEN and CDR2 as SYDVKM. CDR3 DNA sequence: TGTGCCAGTCTAGCGGCCAATGAGCAGTTCTTC. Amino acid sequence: CASLAANEQFF.

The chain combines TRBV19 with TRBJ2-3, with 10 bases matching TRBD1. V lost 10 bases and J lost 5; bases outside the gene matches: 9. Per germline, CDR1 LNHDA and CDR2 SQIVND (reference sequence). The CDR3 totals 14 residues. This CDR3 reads CATRDRGRGDTQYF. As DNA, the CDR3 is TGTGCCACCCGAGACAGGGGGCGCGGAGATACGCAGTATTTT.

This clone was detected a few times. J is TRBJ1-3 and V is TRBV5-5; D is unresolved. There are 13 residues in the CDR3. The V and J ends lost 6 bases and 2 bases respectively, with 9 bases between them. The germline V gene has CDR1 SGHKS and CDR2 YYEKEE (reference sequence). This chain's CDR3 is CASTQATGNTIYF. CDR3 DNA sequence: TGTGCCAGCACCCAGGCTACTGGAAACACCATATATTTT.

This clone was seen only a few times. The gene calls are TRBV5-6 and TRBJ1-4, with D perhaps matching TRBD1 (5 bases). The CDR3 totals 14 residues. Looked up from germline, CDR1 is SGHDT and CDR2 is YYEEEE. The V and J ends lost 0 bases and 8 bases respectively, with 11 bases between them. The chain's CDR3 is CASSLVGTAEKLFF. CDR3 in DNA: TGTGCCAGCAGCTTGGTGGGGACGGCGGAAAAACTGTTTTTT. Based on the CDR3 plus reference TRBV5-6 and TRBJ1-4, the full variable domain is DAGVTQSPTHLIKTRGQQVTLRCSPKSGHDTVSWYQQALGQGPQFIFQYYEEEERQRGNFPDRFSGHQFPNYSSELNVNALLLGDSALYLCASSLVGTAEKLFFGSGTQLSVL.

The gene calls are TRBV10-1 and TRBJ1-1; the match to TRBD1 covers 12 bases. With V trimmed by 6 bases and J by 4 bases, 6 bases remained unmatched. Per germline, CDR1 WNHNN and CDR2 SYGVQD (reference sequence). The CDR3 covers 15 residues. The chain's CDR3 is CASSPRDRGPTEAFF. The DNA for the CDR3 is TGCGCCAGCAGCCCCAGGGACAGGGGGCCCACTGAAGCTTTCTTT.

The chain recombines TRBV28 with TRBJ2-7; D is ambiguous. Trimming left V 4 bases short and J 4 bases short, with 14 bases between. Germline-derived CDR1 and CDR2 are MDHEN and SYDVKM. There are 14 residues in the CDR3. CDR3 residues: CASSYTHGSYEQYF. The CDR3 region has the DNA TGTGCCAGCAGTTATACCCACGGGTCTTACGAGCAGTACTTC.

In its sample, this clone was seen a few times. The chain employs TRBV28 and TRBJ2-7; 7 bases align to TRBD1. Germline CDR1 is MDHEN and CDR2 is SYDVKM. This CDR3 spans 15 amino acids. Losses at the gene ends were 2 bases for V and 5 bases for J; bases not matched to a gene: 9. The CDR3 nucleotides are TGTGCCAGCAGTTTAGTACACAGGGGACGCGACGAGCAGTACTTC. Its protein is CASSLVHRGRDEQYF.